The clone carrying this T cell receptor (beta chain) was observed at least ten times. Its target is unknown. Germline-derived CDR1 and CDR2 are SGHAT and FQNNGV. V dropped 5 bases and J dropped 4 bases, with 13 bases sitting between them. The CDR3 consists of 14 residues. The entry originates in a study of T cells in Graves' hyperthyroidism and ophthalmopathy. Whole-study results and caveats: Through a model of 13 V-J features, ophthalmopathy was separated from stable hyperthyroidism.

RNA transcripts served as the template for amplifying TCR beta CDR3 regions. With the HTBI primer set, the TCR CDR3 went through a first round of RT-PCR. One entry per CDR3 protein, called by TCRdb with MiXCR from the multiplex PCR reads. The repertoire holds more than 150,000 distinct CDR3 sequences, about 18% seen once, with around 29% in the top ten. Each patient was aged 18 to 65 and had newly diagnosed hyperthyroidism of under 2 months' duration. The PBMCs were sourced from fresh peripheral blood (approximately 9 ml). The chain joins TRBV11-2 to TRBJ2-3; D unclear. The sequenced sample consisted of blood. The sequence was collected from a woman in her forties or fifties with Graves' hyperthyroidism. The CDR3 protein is CASSQNRPADTQYF. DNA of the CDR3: TGTGCCAGCAGCCAGAACCGTCCCGCAGATACGCAGTATTTT.